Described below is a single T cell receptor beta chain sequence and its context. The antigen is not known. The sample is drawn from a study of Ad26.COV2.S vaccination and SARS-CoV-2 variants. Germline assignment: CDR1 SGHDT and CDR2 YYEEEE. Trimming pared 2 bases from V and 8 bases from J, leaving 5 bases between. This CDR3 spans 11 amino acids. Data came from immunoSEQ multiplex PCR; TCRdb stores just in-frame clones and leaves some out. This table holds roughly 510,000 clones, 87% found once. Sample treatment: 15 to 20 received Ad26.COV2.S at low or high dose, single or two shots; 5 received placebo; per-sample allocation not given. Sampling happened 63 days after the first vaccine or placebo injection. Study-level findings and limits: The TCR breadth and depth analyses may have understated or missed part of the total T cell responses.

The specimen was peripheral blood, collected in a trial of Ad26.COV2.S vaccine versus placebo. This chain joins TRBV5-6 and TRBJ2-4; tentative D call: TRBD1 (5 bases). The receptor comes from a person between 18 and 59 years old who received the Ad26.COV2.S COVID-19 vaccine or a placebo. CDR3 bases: TGTGCCAGCAGCTTAGGGGACATTCAGTACTTC. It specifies CASSLGDIQYF.